The rows below give T cell receptor beta chains drawn from one sample of a study of a mutant IDH1 vaccine in newly diagnosed glioma. Their cognate antigens are unknown. Clones were read by immunoSEQ multiplex PCR, and TCRdb kept only the in-frame ones, dropping some. The table records some 31,000 clones, around 81% of them present only once. The sample in question was PBMCs, obtained from a glioma patient whose treatment included an IDH1 peptide vaccine. These receptors were collected from a young man with glioma. Both conserved end residues are part of each CDR3. D genes are given only for firm matches. Only some rows state a clone size, as once, few, many or a class for expanded clones.

clone_size	v_call	j_call	d_call	cdr3_aa	cdr3_nt
.	TRBV30	TRBJ1-1	.	CAWTRVMNTEAFF	TGTGCCTGGACCAGGGTCATGAACACTGAAGCTTTCTTT
.	TRBV7-2	TRBJ2-7	.	CASSLGYSEQYF	TGTGCCAGCAGCTTGGGGTATTCCGAGCAGTACTTC
once	TRBV5-4	TRBJ1-6	TRBD1	CASSSGGTGVSPLHF	TGTGCCAGCAGCTCGGGGGGGACAGGTGTTTCACCCCTCCACTTT
.	TRBV5-1	TRBJ1-4	.	CASSTGDELEKLFF	TGCGCCAGCAGCACTGGGGACGAACTGGAAAAACTGTTTTTT
.	TRBV9	TRBJ1-2	.	CASSVDEENYGYTF	TGTGCCAGCAGCGTAGATGAGGAGAACTATGGCTACACCTTC
once	TRBV29-1	TRBJ2-7	.	CSVEVTYEQYF	TGCAGCGTTGAAGTTACATACGAGCAGTACTTC
.	TRBV19	TRBJ2-7	.	CASSKDPGRSEQYF	TGTGCCAGTAGTAAAGACCCCGGTCGCTCCGAGCAGTACTTC
.	TRBV21-1	TRBJ2-4	.	CASSPVAKNIQYF	TGTGCCAGCTCCCCGGTAGCCAAAAACATTCAGTACTTC
.	TRBV19	TRBJ1-1	.	CASSIGHQQLNTEAFF	TGTGCCAGTAGTATCGGTCATCAGCAGCTCAACACTGAAGCTTTCTTT
.	TRBV7-9	TRBJ1-1	.	CASSTSSGDTEAFF	TGTGCCAGCAGCACCTCTTCCGGGGACACTGAAGCTTTCTTT
.	TRBV7-2	TRBJ1-2	.	CASSTSRGSYGYTF	TGTGCCAGCAGCACGTCCCGGGGGAGCTATGGCTACACCTTC
.	TRBV7-9	TRBJ2-7	.	CASSANGLGGSSYEQYF	TGTGCCAGCAGCGCGAACGGCCTTGGGGGAAGCTCCTACGAGCAGTACTTC
.	TRBV10-3	TRBJ2-4	TRBD2	CATGGALAKNIQYF	TGTGCCACCGGGGGGGCACTAGCCAAAAACATTCAGTACTTC
.	TRBV4-1	TRBJ2-3	.	CASSQVGKSYTDTRYF	TGCGCCAGCAGCCAAGTTGGGAAATCGTACACAGATACGCGGTATTTT
.	TRBV5-6	TRBJ1-4	TRBD1	CASSPDRSNEKLFF	TGTGCCAGCAGCCCGGACAGGTCTAATGAAAAACTGTTTTTT
.	TRBV5-1	TRBJ1-1	.	CASNTQGNGHTEAFF	TGCGCCAGCAACACACAGGGAAATGGGCACACTGAAGCTTTCTTT
.	TRBV10-3	TRBJ1-4	.	CAISQVATNEKLFF	TGTGCCATCAGTCAGGTTGCAACTAATGAAAAACTGTTTTTT
once	TRBV5-1	TRBJ2-7	.	CASSLGSGDNEQYF	TGCGCCAGCAGCTTGGGGTCGGGGGATAACGAGCAGTACTTC
.	TRBV4-1	TRBJ1-6	.	CASSQGGGSPLHF	TGCGCCAGCAGCCAAGGGGGGGGTTCACCCCTCCACTTT
few	TRBV18	TRBJ1-1	.	CASSPNPRRGEAFF	TGTGCCAGCTCACCAAACCCACGCCGGGGGGAAGCTTTCTTT
.	TRBV9	TRBJ1-1	.	CASSKDPGVGTEAFF	TGTGCCAGCAGCAAAGACCCGGGGGTAGGTACTGAAGCTTTCTTT
once	TRBV9	TRBJ1-3	TRBD1	CASSPGEGANTIYF	TGTGCCAGCAGCCCCGGGGAGGGGGCAAACACCATATATTTT
.	TRBV5-1	TRBJ2-1	TRBD1	CASSLSTGNYNEQFF	TGCGCCAGCAGCTTGTCGACAGGGAATTACAATGAGCAGTTCTTC
once	TRBV11-3	TRBJ2-1	.	CASSLTRGDEQFF	TGTGCCAGCAGCCTGACGAGAGGGGATGAGCAGTTCTTC
.	TRBV5-1	TRBJ1-1	.	CASRQPGNTEAFF	TGCGCCAGCAGGCAGCCAGGGAACACTGAAGCTTTCTTT
.	TRBV7-9	TRBJ2-6	.	CASSLVQGRSGANVLTF	TGTGCCAGCAGCTTAGTGCAGGGTCGGTCTGGGGCCAACGTCCTGACTTTC
.	TRBV5-1	TRBJ1-1	TRBD1	CASSSSGTGEVNTEAFF	TGCGCCAGCAGCTCGTCCGGGACAGGGGAGGTGAACACTGAAGCTTTCTTT
large	TRBV7-2	TRBJ1-3	.	CASSLDGPGTGNTIYF	TGTGCCAGCAGCTTAGACGGGCCGGGGACTGGAAACACCATATATTTT
.	TRBV7-2	TRBJ2-3	.	CASSSPLTDTQYF	TGTGCCAGCAGCTCTCCCCTCACAGATACGCAGTATTTT
.	TRBV5-1	TRBJ1-4	.	CASSATGEKLFF	TGCGCCAGCAGCGCGACCGGGGAAAAACTGTTTTTT
few	TRBV19	TRBJ1-5	TRBD1	CASSTIRRGLVKVGNQPQHF	TGTGCCAGTAGTACCATTCGCAGGGGGCTGGTAAAAGTAGGCAATCAGCCCCAGCATTTT
.	TRBV5-1	TRBJ2-1	.	CASSFVGREQFF	TGCGCCAGCAGCTTCGTGGGGAGGGAGCAGTTCTTC
.	TRBV5-6	TRBJ1-1	TRBD1	CASSRTGANTEAFF	TGTGCCAGCAGCCGGACAGGGGCGAACACTGAAGCTTTCTTT
.	TRBV7-2	TRBJ2-2	.	CASSLVGGRGPNTGELFF	TGTGCCAGCAGCTTAGTGGGAGGCAGGGGCCCGAACACCGGGGAGCTGTTTTTT
.	TRBV5-1	TRBJ2-1	TRBD1	CASSSQGIRPNEQFF	TGCGCCAGCAGCTCACAGGGGATACGTCCCAATGAGCAGTTCTTC
.	TRBV5-6	TRBJ1-2	.	CASSLSPGAGTGYTF	TGTGCCAGCAGCCTCTCCCCGGGGGCAGGAACTGGCTACACCTTC
.	TRBV18	TRBJ1-1	.	CASSPESGRNTEAFF	TGTGCCAGCTCACCAGAGTCCGGACGGAACACTGAAGCTTTCTTT
.	TRBV7-2	TRBJ1-5	.	CASSLAAGRNQPQHF	TGTGCCAGCAGCTTAGCTGCGGGGCGCAATCAGCCCCAGCATTTT
.	TRBV4-3	TRBJ1-2	TRBD1	CASSQAVLIPGQNRYGYTF	TGCGCCAGCAGCCAAGCAGTCTTAATCCCGGGACAGAATAGATATGGCTACACCTTC
.	TRBV19	TRBJ2-6	TRBD1	CASSLQGATHVYAGANVLTF	TGTGCCAGTAGCTTACAGGGGGCAACTCACGTCTACGCTGGGGCCAACGTCCTGACTTTC